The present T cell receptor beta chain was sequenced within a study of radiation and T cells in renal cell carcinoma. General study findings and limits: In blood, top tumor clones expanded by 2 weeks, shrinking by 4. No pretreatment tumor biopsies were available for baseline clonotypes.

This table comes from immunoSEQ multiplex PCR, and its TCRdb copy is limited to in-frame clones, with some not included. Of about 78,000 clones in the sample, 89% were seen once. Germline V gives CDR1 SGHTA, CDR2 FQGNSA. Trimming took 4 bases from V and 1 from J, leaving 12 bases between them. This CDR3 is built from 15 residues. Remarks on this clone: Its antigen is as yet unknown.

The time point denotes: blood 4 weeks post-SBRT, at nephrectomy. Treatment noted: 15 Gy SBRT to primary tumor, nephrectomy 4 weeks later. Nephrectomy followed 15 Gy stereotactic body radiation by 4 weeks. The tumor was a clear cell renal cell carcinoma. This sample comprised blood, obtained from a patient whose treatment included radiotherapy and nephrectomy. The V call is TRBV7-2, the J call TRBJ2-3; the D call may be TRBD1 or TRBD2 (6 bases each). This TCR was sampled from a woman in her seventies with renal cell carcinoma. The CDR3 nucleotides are TGTGCCAGCAGCTCCTCCGGGGGCGGCACAGATACGCAGTATTTT. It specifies CASSSSGGGTDTQYF.